Listed below are T cell receptor beta chains from one sample, sequenced in a study of cytomegalovirus exposure and HLA in healthy donors. TCRdb's copy holds only in-frame clones and misses some; the assay was immunoSEQ multiplex PCR. The sample carries some 130,000 clones, around 74% recorded once. The sample taken for sequencing was PBMCs. The origin of the receptors is a male donor in good health and CMV-seronegative. Both conserved end residues are part of each CDR3. Each record gives: D gene, clone size, CDR3 length, V gene, J gene, CDR3 DNA, CDR3 protein. A D gene is named only where the DNA matches it firmly. Some rows have no size entry. The others give once, few or many, or a class for an expanded clone.

d_call: NA; clone_size: NA; cdr3_length: 14; v_call: TRBV6-1; j_call: TRBJ1-5; cdr3_nt: TGTGCCAGCGGATCGGGGACACCTAATCAGCCCCAGCATTTT; cdr3_aa: CASGSGTPNQPQHF
d_call: TRBD2; clone_size: few; cdr3_length: 14; v_call: TRBV2; j_call: TRBJ2-1; cdr3_nt: TGTGCCAGCAGACTTAGCGGGCCTAACAATGAGCAGTTCTTC; cdr3_aa: CASRLSGPNNEQFF
d_call: TRBD1; clone_size: NA; cdr3_length: 16; v_call: TRBV11-3; j_call: TRBJ2-1; cdr3_nt: TGTGCCAGCAGCCCCACCGGGACAGGGGGAAGGAATGAGCAGTTCTTC; cdr3_aa: CASSPTGTGGRNEQFF
d_call: TRBD2; clone_size: NA; cdr3_length: 13; v_call: TRBV30; j_call: TRBJ2-5; cdr3_nt: TGTGCCTGGAGTCTAGCGGCCCAAGAGACCCAGTACTTC; cdr3_aa: CAWSLAAQETQYF
d_call: NA; clone_size: once; cdr3_length: 18; v_call: TRBV19; j_call: TRBJ2-5; cdr3_nt: TGTGCCAGTAGTATAAGGCGGGACCTCGTTAGGCTCCAAGAGGCCCAGTACTTC; cdr3_aa: CASSIRRDLVRLQEAQYF
d_call: NA; clone_size: NA; cdr3_length: 13; v_call: TRBV5-1; j_call: TRBJ2-7; cdr3_nt: TGCGCCAGCAGCTTGGAGGGGAACAACGAGCAGTACTTC; cdr3_aa: CASSLEGNNEQYF
d_call: NA; clone_size: NA; cdr3_length: 14; v_call: TRBV25-1; j_call: TRBJ2-7; cdr3_nt: TGTGCCAGCAGTGAATCAGTCCTTCCTTACGAGCAGTACTTC; cdr3_aa: CASSESVLPYEQYF
d_call: TRBD2; clone_size: NA; cdr3_length: 20; v_call: TRBV19; j_call: TRBJ2-7; cdr3_nt: TGTGCCAGTAGTATAGATGACCTACAGGACATAGCGGGAAGCTCCTACGAGCAGTACTTC; cdr3_aa: CASSIDDLQDIAGSSYEQYF
d_call: NA; clone_size: NA; cdr3_length: 17; v_call: TRBV18; j_call: TRBJ1-3; cdr3_nt: TGTGCCAGCTCCCCCCTGGGTACAGGGCGCTCTGGAAACACCATATATTTT; cdr3_aa: CASSPLGTGRSGNTIYF
d_call: NA; clone_size: few; cdr3_length: 16; v_call: TRBV2; j_call: TRBJ1-2; cdr3_nt: TGTGCCAGCAGTGAAGCGCTTCCAGGGGATTACTATGGCTACACCTTC; cdr3_aa: CASSEALPGDYYGYTF
d_call: TRBD1; clone_size: NA; cdr3_length: 15; v_call: TRBV27; j_call: TRBJ1-2; cdr3_nt: TGTGCCAGCAGTAAGTGGGGGACAGGGGACTCTGGCTACACCTTC; cdr3_aa: CASSKWGTGDSGYTF
d_call: NA; clone_size: NA; cdr3_length: 19; v_call: TRBV28; j_call: TRBJ2-3; cdr3_nt: TGTGCCAGCAGCCCAGGGTGGGACACCTGGGGCAAGAGCACAGATACGCAGTATTTT; cdr3_aa: CASSPGWDTWGKSTDTQYF
d_call: TRBD1; clone_size: NA; cdr3_length: 13; v_call: TRBV28; j_call: TRBJ1-1; cdr3_nt: TGTGCCAGCAGTTTACAGGGGGCTGGTGAAGCTTTCTTT; cdr3_aa: CASSLQGAGEAFF
d_call: TRBD1; clone_size: NA; cdr3_length: 17; v_call: TRBV5-4; j_call: TRBJ2-1; cdr3_nt: TGTGCCAGCAGCTTGGCCAAGGGGACAGGGGTTTTGAATGAGCAGTTCTTC; cdr3_aa: CASSLAKGTGVLNEQFF
d_call: NA; clone_size: once; cdr3_length: 13; v_call: TRBV2; j_call: TRBJ1-1; cdr3_nt: TGTGCCAGCAGGAACCGGGTGAACACTGAAGCTTTCTTT; cdr3_aa: CASRNRVNTEAFF
d_call: NA; clone_size: NA; cdr3_length: 13; v_call: TRBV5-5; j_call: TRBJ2-2; cdr3_nt: TGTGCCAGCAGTACAGAAAACACCGGGGAGCTGTTTTTT; cdr3_aa: CASSTENTGELFF
d_call: NA; clone_size: few; cdr3_length: 14; v_call: TRBV4-2; j_call: TRBJ2-7; cdr3_nt: TGTGCCAGCAGCTATGAGATTTGGGAGTACGAGCAGTACTTC; cdr3_aa: CASSYEIWEYEQYF
d_call: TRBD1; clone_size: NA; cdr3_length: 13; v_call: TRBV9; j_call: TRBJ2-1; cdr3_nt: TGTGCCAGCAGCGTCGACAGGGTCAATGAGCAGTTCTTC; cdr3_aa: CASSVDRVNEQFF
d_call: NA; clone_size: NA; cdr3_length: 13; v_call: TRBV5-1; j_call: TRBJ2-5; cdr3_nt: TGCGCCAGCAGCTTGTCCTTTCAAGAGACCCAGTACTTC; cdr3_aa: CASSLSFQETQYF
d_call: TRBD2; clone_size: NA; cdr3_length: 15; v_call: TRBV5-4; j_call: TRBJ2-1; cdr3_nt: TGTGCCAGCAGCTTAGGGACTAGCGGATACAATGAGCAGTTCTTC; cdr3_aa: CASSLGTSGYNEQFF
d_call: NA; clone_size: once; cdr3_length: 16; v_call: TRBV11-2; j_call: TRBJ2-5; cdr3_nt: TGTGCCAGCAGCCTAACTTTGAGTCCAATCCAAGAGACCCAGTACTTC; cdr3_aa: CASSLTLSPIQETQYF
d_call: TRBD1; clone_size: NA; cdr3_length: 16; v_call: TRBV15; j_call: TRBJ1-1; cdr3_nt: TGTGCCACCAGCAGTCGACAGGGGGCCGATAACACTGAAGCTTTCTTT; cdr3_aa: CATSSRQGADNTEAFF